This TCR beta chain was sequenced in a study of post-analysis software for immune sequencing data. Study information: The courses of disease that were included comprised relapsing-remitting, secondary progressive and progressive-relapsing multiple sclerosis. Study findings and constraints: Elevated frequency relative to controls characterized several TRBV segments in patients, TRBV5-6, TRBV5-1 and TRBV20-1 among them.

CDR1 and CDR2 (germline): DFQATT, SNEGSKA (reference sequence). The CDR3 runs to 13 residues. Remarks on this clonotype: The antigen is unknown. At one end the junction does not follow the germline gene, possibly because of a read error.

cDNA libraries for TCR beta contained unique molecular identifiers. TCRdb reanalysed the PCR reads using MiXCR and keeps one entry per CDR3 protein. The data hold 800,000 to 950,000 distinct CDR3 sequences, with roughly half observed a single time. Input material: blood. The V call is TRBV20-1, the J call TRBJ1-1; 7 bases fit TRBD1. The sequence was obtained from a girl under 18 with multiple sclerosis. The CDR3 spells CSAPSGGAWVALF. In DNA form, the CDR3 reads TGCAGTGCCCCGTCAGGGGGGGCATGGGTAGCTTTATTT.